This TCR beta chain came from a study of T cell responses to AZD1222 COVID-19 vaccine. Findings of the study overall: Recipients of AZD1222 seropositive at baseline numbered only 6 or 7. The donors showed a predominance of white British ancestry and of females, with possible underestimation of clonal diversity. Regions left unmutated in variants are reportedly the target of nearly half of spike-specific TCRs.

As regards this clone: The antigen remains unidentified.

V lost 8 bases to trimming and J lost 8 bases, with 15 bases between them. The CDR3 is 13 residues long. Germline values: CDR1 SNHLY, CDR2 FYNNEI. Clones were sequenced by immunoSEQ multiplex PCR, and TCRdb holds only the in-frame ones, with some missing. The data show about 150,000 clones, 85% to 95% seen once. The sequenced sample was peripheral blood, obtained 28 days after the second AZD1222 dose. The V and J genes are TRBV2 and TRBJ1-4; no clear D gene. The source is an adult who received the AZD1222 COVID-19 vaccine. As DNA, the CDR3 is TGTGCCAGCCACCCGTGGGGTGGGGAAAAACTGTTTTTT. It yields the protein CASHPWGGEKLFF.